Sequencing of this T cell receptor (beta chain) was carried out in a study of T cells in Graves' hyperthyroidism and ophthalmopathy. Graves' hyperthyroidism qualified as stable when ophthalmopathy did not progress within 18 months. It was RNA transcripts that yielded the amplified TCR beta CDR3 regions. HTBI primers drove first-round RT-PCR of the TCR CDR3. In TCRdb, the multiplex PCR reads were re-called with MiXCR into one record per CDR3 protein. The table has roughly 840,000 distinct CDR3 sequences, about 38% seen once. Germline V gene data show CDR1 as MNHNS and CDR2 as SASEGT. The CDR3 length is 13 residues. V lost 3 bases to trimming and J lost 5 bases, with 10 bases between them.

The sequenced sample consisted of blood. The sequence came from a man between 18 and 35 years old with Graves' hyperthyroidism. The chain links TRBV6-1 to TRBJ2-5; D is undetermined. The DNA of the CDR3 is TGTGCCAGCAGTGACACTGCGTGGGAGACCCAGTACTTC. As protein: CASSDTAWETQYF.